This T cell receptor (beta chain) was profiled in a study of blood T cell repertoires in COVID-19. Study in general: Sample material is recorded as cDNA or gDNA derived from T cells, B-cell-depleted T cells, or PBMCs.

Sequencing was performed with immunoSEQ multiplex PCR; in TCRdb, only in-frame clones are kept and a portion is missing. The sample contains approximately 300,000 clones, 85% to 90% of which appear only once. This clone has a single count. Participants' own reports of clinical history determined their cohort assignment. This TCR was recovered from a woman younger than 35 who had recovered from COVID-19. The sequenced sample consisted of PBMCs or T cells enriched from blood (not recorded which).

The CDR3 coding sequence is TGTGCCAGCAGCTTAGGACTTGCTAGCTCCTACAATGAGCAGTTCTTC. Translation gives CASSLGLASSYNEQFF. The V gene is TRBV7-3, the J gene TRBJ2-1, with D maybe TRBD2 (5 bases). CDR1 and CDR2 (germline): SGHTA, FQGTGA. The CDR3 covers 16 residues. Trimming cost V 2 bases and J 0 bases, with 11 bases left between them.